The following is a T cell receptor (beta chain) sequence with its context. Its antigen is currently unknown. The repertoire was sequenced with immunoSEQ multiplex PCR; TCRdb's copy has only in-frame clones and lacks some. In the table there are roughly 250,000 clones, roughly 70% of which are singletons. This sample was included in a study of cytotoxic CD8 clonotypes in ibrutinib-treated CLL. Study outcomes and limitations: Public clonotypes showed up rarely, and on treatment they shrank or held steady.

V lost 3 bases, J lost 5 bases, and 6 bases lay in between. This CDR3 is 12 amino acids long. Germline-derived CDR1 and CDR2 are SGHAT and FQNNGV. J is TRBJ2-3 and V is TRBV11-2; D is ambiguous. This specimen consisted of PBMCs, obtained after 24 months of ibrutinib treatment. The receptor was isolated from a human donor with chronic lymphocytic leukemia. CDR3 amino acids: CASSFWGDTQYF. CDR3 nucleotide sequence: TGTGCCAGCAGCTTTTGGGGAGATACGCAGTATTTT.